The 22 T cell receptor beta chains reported below all come from one sample, sequenced in a study of blood T cell repertoires in COVID-19. Repertoires were generated with immunoSEQ multiplex PCR, while TCRdb's copy carries only in-frame clones and drops some. This table has 280,000 or so clones, 80% to 90% appearing once. The source material was PBMCs or T cells enriched from blood (not recorded which). The source of these receptors is a man in his thirties or forties who had recovered from COVID-19.

The genes are TRBV2 and TRBJ2-7, with 10 positions matching TRBD1. Germline loops: CDR1 SNHLY, CDR2 FYNNEI. With 6 bases clipped from V and 2 bases from J, the junction kept 1 base outside the gene matches. CDR3 length equals 13 residues. Here the CDR3 reads CASRDRGPYEQYF. CDR3 nucleotides: TGTGCCAGCAGAGACAGGGGGCCCTACGAGCAGTACTTC. The variable domain in full, with the rest retrieved from reference TRBV2 and TRBJ2-7, is EPEVTQTPSHQVTQMGQEVILRCVPISNHLYFYWYRQILGQKVEFLVSFYNNEISEKSEIFDDQFSVERPDGSNFTLKIRSTKLEDSAMYFCASRDRGPYEQYFGPGTRLTVT.

The chain uses TRBV5-1 and TRBJ1-1; D is possibly TRBD1 (5 bases). The CDR3 extends over 16 amino acids. V was pared by 0 bases and J by 1 base, with 13 bases between. Germline V gene lookup returns CDR1 SGHRS and CDR2 YFSETQ. The CDR3 DNA reads TGCGCCAGCAGCTTGGTTATACAGGTCGCGAACACTGAAGCTTTCTTT. It specifies CASSLVIQVANTEAFF.

The count of this clone is one. V is TRBV3-1 (or the pseudogene TRBV3-2) and J is TRBJ2-3; no firm D call. Germline CDR1 and CDR2: LGHDT and YNNKEL (reference sequence). The V gene lost 4 bases and the J gene lost 4 bases, with 15 bases spanning the gap. This CDR3 has 15 amino acids. The CDR3 loop is CASSLRASAADTQYF. The CDR3 coding sequence is TGTGCCAGCAGCCTCCGAGCCAGCGCAGCAGATACGCAGTATTTT.

This clone was seen a single time. The gene calls are TRBV9 and TRBJ2-3, with TRBD2 identical over 9 bases. The CDR3 consists of 14 residues. Looked up from germline, CDR1 is SGDLS and CDR2 is YYNGEE. Unmatched junction bases numbered 3, after V lost 3 bases and J lost 4 bases. In DNA, the CDR3 is TGTGCCAGCAGCGCTAGCGGGGTCCCAGATACGCAGTATTTT. It specifies CASSASGVPDTQYF.

V is TRBV9 and J is TRBJ2-3; TRBD2 matches at 14 bases. With V trimmed by 4 bases and J by 0 bases, 10 bases remained unmatched. The CDR3 spans 19 residues. The V gene's germline CDR1 is SGDLS and CDR2 YYNGEE. The CDR3 reads CASSRLTSGGARSTDTQYF. The DNA for the CDR3 is TGTGCCAGCAGCCGACTGACTAGCGGGGGGGCTAGGAGCACAGATACGCAGTATTTT.

This chain uses TRBV7-2 with TRBJ1-2; no firm D call. The germline gives CDR1 SGHTA, CDR2 FQGNSA. This CDR3 comprises 14 residues. Trimming left V 2 bases short and J 1 base short, with 8 bases between. As DNA, the CDR3 is TGTGCCAGCAGCTTAAGTTTCAGTAACTATGGCTACACCTTC. It is translated as CASSLSFSNYGYTF.

The V gene is TRBV4-3, the J gene TRBJ1-1; D is unresolved. CDR1 is LGHNA, CDR2 YSLEER, per germline. The V end lost 1 base, the J end lost 3 bases, and 12 bases lay between the germline ends. The CDR3 has 15 residues. The CDR3 DNA reads as TGCGCCAGCAGCCAAGTAACCAGGATCGACACTGAAGCTTTCTTT. This gives the protein CASSQVTRIDTEAFF.

In nucleotides, the CDR3 is TGTGCCATCAGTCCCTCTAGCGGGGGCCCTGGCACAGATACGCAGTATTTT. Translated, it gives CAISPSSGGPGTDTQYF. The chain uses TRBV10-3 and TRBJ2-3, with 10 bases fitting TRBD2. Per germline, CDR1 ENHRY and CDR2 SYGVKD. The CDR3 consists of 17 residues. Trimming took 5 bases from V and 1 from J; bases not matched to a gene: 9.

The chain joins TRBV5-1 to TRBJ2-2; 8 nucleotides agree with TRBD1. Germline values: CDR1 SGHRS, CDR2 YFSETQ. This CDR3 is 16 amino acids long. V lost 4 bases to trimming and J lost 2 bases; unmatched junction nucleotides: 7. Here the CDR3 reads CASSGPTGVNTGELFF. The CDR3 nucleotides are TGCGCCAGCAGCGGCCCGACAGGGGTTAACACCGGGGAGCTGTTTTTT.

The chain uses TRBV21-1 and TRBJ2-2; the table's D call, TRBD1, was not checked against the DNA. TRBV21-1 is marked as a pseudogene. The CDR3 loop spans 16 amino acids. The CDR3 DNA is TGTGCCAGCAGCTCCCAACAGGGGGCGAACACCGGGGAGCTGTTTTTT. Translation gives CASSSQQGANTGELFF.

The chain carries TRBV3-1 (or the pseudogene TRBV3-2) and TRBJ2-5; D is ambiguous. Germline V gives CDR1 LGHDT, CDR2 YNNKEL (reference sequence). The CDR3 contains 13 residues. Trimming cost V 0 bases and J 5 bases, with 7 bases left between them. The chain's CDR3 is CASSQDARETQYF. The CDR3 DNA reads as TGTGCCAGCAGCCAAGATGCCAGGGAGACCCAGTACTTC.

This clone has a count of ten or more. This rearrangement joins TRBV7-9 to TRBJ2-1, with D maybe TRBD1 (6 bases). The CDR3 consists of 12 residues. V lost 5 bases and J 8 bases, leaving 10 bases between the germline ends. Germline loops: CDR1 SEHNR, CDR2 FQNEAQ (reference sequence). As DNA, the CDR3 is TGTGCCAGCAGCCAACAGGGTCATGAGCAGTTCTTC. This encodes CASSQQGHEQFF. Based on the CDR3 plus reference TRBV7-9 and TRBJ2-1, the full variable domain is DTGVSQNPRHKITKRGQNVTFRCDPISEHNRLYWYRQTLGQGPEFLTYFQNEAQLEKSRLLSDRFSAERPKGSFSTLEIQRTEQGDSAMYLCASSQQGHEQFFGPGTRLTVL.

The rearrangement uses TRBV2 and TRBJ2-7; D is perhaps TRBD2 (5 bases). CDR1 is SNHLY and CDR2 is FYNNEI in the germline V gene. CDR3 length: 13 residues. V was clipped by 8 bases and J by 0 bases, with 11 bases between them. The CDR3 nucleotides read TGTGCCAGCCTACGGGATAGCTCCTACGAGCAGTACTTC. This gives the protein CASLRDSSYEQYF.

J is TRBJ1-2 and V is TRBV11-2; D is undetermined. This CDR3 contains 15 residues. Germline values: CDR1 SGHAT, CDR2 FQNNGV. The V end lost 1 base, the J end lost 2 bases, and 11 bases lay between the germline ends. The CDR3 loop is CASSLVSSVNYGYTF. CDR3 nucleotides: TGTGCCAGCAGCTTAGTGTCGTCAGTCAACTATGGCTACACCTTC. Variable domain in full (rest from reference TRBV11-2 and TRBJ1-2): EAGVAQSPRYKIIEKRQSVAFWCNPISGHATLYWYQQILGQGPKLLIQFQNNGVVDDSQLPKDRFSAERLKGVDSTLKIQPAKLEDSAVYLCASSLVSSVNYGYTFGSGTRLTVV.

The chain employs TRBV2 and TRBJ1-4, with 10 bases fitting TRBD1. CDR3 length equals 16 residues. The germline gives CDR1 SNHLY, CDR2 FYNNEI. V was clipped by 4 bases and J by 2 bases; unmatched bases: 4. The CDR3 spells CASSGQGAGTNEKLFF. CDR3 bases: TGTGCCAGCAGTGGACAGGGGGCCGGGACTAATGAAAAACTGTTTTTT.

V is TRBV30 and J is TRBJ1-6; possibly TRBD1 for D (6 bases). Per the germline V gene, CDR1 is GTSNPN and CDR2 is SVGIG (reference sequence). V was clipped by 3 bases and J by 5 bases, with 20 bases between them. The CDR3 totals 17 residues. The CDR3 region is CAWSHRAIETHNSPLHF. DNA for the CDR3: TGTGCCTGGAGCCACAGGGCGATTGAGACGCATAATTCACCCCTCCACTTT.

This clone showed up just once. This chain uses TRBV18 with TRBJ1-1, with 9 bases that match TRBD1. This CDR3 comprises 13 residues. The germline CDR1 and CDR2 sequences are KGHSH and LQKENI. V was clipped by 6 bases and J by 7 bases; unmatched bases: 6. The CDR3 DNA follows: TGTGCCAGCTCGGTGATGGACAGGGGTGAAGCTTTCTTT. This encodes CASSVMDRGEAFF.

Only a few counts were recorded for this clone. This chain joins TRBV21-1 and TRBJ1-4; TRBD1, the table's D call, lacks a check against the DNA. TRBV21-1 is assigned pseudogene status. The length of the CDR3 is 16 residues. CDR3 residues: CASSKEGGTGNEKLFF. Written as DNA, the CDR3 is TGTGCCAGCAGCAAAGAAGGTGGGACAGGGAATGAAAAACTGTTTTTT.

The J gene is TRBJ2-1, the V gene TRBV7-6; TRBD1 might be the D (6 bases). Trimming shortened V by 5 bases and J by 2 bases, and 16 bases separated the two germline ends. This CDR3 is 16 amino acids long. CDR1 is SGHVS, CDR2 FNYEAQ, per germline. CDR3 bases: TGTGCCAGCAGCAGGGGGACCGCGGAAACCTACAATGAGCAGTTCTTC. Residues: CASSRGTAETYNEQFF.

This chain joins TRBV3-1 (or the pseudogene TRBV3-2) and TRBJ1-4, with 10 bases lining up with TRBD1. This CDR3 spans 14 amino acids. The germline V gene has CDR1 LGHDT and CDR2 YNNKEL (reference sequence). V dropped 4 bases and J dropped 10; count of bases not matched to a gene: 6. The CDR3 loop reads CASSLGTGVRKLFF. The CDR3 DNA sequence: TGTGCCAGCAGCCTTGGGACAGGGGTGCGAAAACTGTTTTTT.

The rearrangement uses TRBV2 and TRBJ2-1, with 7 positions matching TRBD1. The V gene's germline CDR1 is SNHLY and CDR2 FYNNEI. CDR3 size: 15 residues. V trimming: 5 bases; J trimming: 2 bases; junction bases outside the gene matches: 6. DNA of the CDR3: TGTGCCAGCAGTTCCGACAGGGTTACCTACAATGAGCAGTTCTTC. This encodes CASSSDRVTYNEQFF.

This chain connects TRBV29-1 to TRBJ2-3; TRBD2 matches 7 bases. CDR3 length equals 13 residues. V gave up 7 bases and J gave up 2 bases; unmatched junction bases: 6. Germline V gene sequence: CDR1 SQVTM, CDR2 ANQGSEA. The CDR3 protein is CSAGEGPTDTQYF. The CDR3 nucleotides are TGCAGCGCCGGGGAGGGACCCACAGATACGCAGTATTTT.